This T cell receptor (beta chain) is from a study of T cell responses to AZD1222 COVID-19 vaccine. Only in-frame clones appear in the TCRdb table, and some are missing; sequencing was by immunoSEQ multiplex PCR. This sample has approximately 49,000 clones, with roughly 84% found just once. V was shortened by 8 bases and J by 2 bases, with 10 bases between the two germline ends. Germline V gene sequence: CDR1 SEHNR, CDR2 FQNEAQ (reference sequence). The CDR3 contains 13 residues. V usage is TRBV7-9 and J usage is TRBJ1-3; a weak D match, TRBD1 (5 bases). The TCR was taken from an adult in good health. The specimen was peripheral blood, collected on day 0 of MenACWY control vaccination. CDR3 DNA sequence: TGTGCCAGCCAGGAAGGGGCTGGAAACACCATATATTTT. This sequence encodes CASQEGAGNTIYF.